The 28 T cell receptor beta chains below come from one sample, sequenced in a study of ipilimumab plus nivolumab after autologous stem cell transplantation. Clones were read by immunoSEQ multiplex PCR, and TCRdb kept only the in-frame ones, dropping some. The sample yields 9,000 to 15,000 clones, 69% seen once. The sample here was PBMCs, taken in a trial of ipilimumab plus nivolumab as post-transplant consolidation. The receptors stem from a male donor with diffuse large B-cell lymphoma.

This clone occurred a few times. The chain links TRBV5-6 to TRBJ2-3, with no clear D. Germline CDR1 SGHDT, CDR2 YYEEEE. V was trimmed by 3 bases and J by 6 bases, leaving 5 bases between them. CDR3 size: 11 residues. CDR3 protein: CASSSSDTQYF. CDR3 bases: TGTGCCAGCAGCTCCTCGGATACGCAGTATTTT. The complete variable domain, with remaining parts taken from reference TRBV5-6 and TRBJ2-3, reads DAGVTQSPTHLIKTRGQQVTLRCSPKSGHDTVSWYQQALGQGPQFIFQYYEEEERQRGNFPDRFSGHQFPNYSSELNVNALLLGDSALYLCASSSSDTQYFGPGTRLTVL.

This chain joins TRBV25-1 and TRBJ2-7; the match to TRBD1 covers 10 bases. The V gene end was trimmed by 4 bases and the J gene end by 5 bases; junction bases not matched to a gene: 5. CDR1 and CDR2 (germline): MGHDK, SYGVNS. The CDR3 runs to 14 residues. The CDR3 sequence: CASSVGQGRDEQYF. The CDR3 region has the DNA TGTGCCAGCAGTGTGGGACAGGGGCGGGACGAGCAGTACTTC.

The chain recombines TRBV5-6 with TRBJ1-3; no reliable D call. V was trimmed by 4 bases and J by 0 bases, leaving 14 bases between them. This CDR3 has 16 residues. CDR1 is SGHDT and CDR2 is YYEEEE in the germline V gene. This chain's CDR3 is CASSPVGRDSGNTIYF. CDR3 bases: TGTGCCAGCAGCCCGGTCGGACGGGACTCTGGAAACACCATATATTTT.

In the case of this clone: Its ends do not fully match the called genes, so a read error is possible. V and J are TRBV6-5 and TRBJ2-5; 8 positions match TRBD1. CDR1 and CDR2 from the germline V gene are MNHEY and SVGAGI. There are 16 residues in the CDR3. The CDR3 sequence is CASSYYPTGAGEAQYF. CDR3 coding DNA: TGTGCCAGCAGTTACTACCCGACAGGGGCTGGAGAGGCCCAGTACTTC.

The rearrangement links TRBV7-2 to TRBJ2-5; 9 positions match TRBD1. The ends lost 1 base at V and 2 bases at J; junction bases unmatched: 11. The germline V gene encodes CDR1 SGHTA and CDR2 FQGNSA. The CDR3 is 18 residues long. In nucleotides, the CDR3 is TGTGCCAGCAGCTTAGTTCTGCGGACAGGGGACAGACAAGAGACCCAGTACTTC. Translation gives CASSLVLRTGDRQETQYF.

The chain has TRBV7-3 and TRBJ2-3, with a possible D match to TRBD1 (5 bases). Between the trimmed V and J ends, which lost 3 bases and 10 bases, there was a span of 11 bases. From germline, CDR1 is SGHTA and CDR2 FQGTGA. This CDR3 is built from 12 residues. The DNA for the CDR3 is TGTGCCAGCAGCTTCGATGGGGCCTCGCAGTATTTT. Its protein product is CASSFDGASQYF.

The chain employs TRBV9 and TRBJ2-6; TRBD1 matches 7 bases. J lost 1 base, V lost 4 bases, and 14 bases had no gene match. The CDR3 is 19 residues long. Germline CDR1 is SGDLS and CDR2 is YYNGEE. CDR3: CASSPTHTGVISGANVLTF. The CDR3 DNA reads TGTGCCAGCAGCCCCACTCATACAGGGGTGATTTCTGGGGCCAACGTCCTGACTTTC.

The chain uses TRBV25-1 and TRBJ1-5; 9 bases agree with TRBD1. This CDR3 comprises 15 residues. V shed 8 bases and J 4 bases; nucleotides not matched to a gene: 9. The germline V gene has CDR1 MGHDK and CDR2 SYGVNS. CDR3 region: CASPTGTGTNQPQHF. The DNA of the CDR3 is TGTGCCAGCCCCACCGGGACAGGGACAAATCAGCCCCAGCATTTT. The complete variable domain, with remaining parts taken from reference TRBV25-1 and TRBJ1-5, reads EADIYQTPRYLVIGTGKKITLECSQTMGHDKMYWYQQDPGMELHLIHYSYGVNSTEKGDLSSESTVSRIRTEHFPLTLESARPSHTSQYLCASPTGTGTNQPQHFGDGTRLSIL.

The rearrangement joins TRBV4-1 to TRBJ2-3; 10 positions agree with TRBD2. CDR3 size: 17 residues. J was trimmed by 4 bases and V by 0 bases; bases with no gene match: 7. CDR1 and CDR2 (germline): MGHRA, YSYEKL. The CDR3 protein is CASSQDGLAGAADTQYF. CDR3 nucleotides: TGCGCCAGCAGCCAAGATGGGCTAGCGGGAGCCGCAGATACGCAGTATTTT.

The sample holds one count of this clone. No DNA is shown, since the ends of the CDR3 on it are uncertain; the CDR3 is the one TCRdb lists. This chain connects TRBV21-1 to TRBJ2-7; the table assigns TRBD2, which was not confirmed against the DNA. TRBV21-1 is a pseudogene. The CDR3 has 15 residues if both end residues are counted. The chain's CDR3 is CASSKVASGTYEQYF.

In nucleotides, the CDR3 is TGTGCCAGCAGCTTGGACAGCTCCTACGAGCAGTACTTC. It encodes CASSLDSSYEQYF. The chain combines TRBV7-3 with TRBJ2-7; a weak D match, TRBD1 (6 bases). V lost 3 bases to trimming and J lost 0 bases, with 6 bases between them. This CDR3 has 13 amino acids. Germline-derived CDR1 and CDR2 are SGHTA and FQGTGA.

The chain combines TRBV6-1 with TRBJ2-2; 12 bases are shared with TRBD2. Germline CDR1 is MNHNS and CDR2 is SASEGT. V shed 4 bases, J shed 3 bases, and the junction held 6 bases outside the gene matches. The CDR3 contains 17 residues. The CDR3 here is CASSGLAGAGDTGELFF. In DNA, the CDR3 is TGTGCCAGCAGTGGACTAGCGGGAGCCGGAGACACCGGGGAGCTGTTTTTT.

J is TRBJ2-1 and V is TRBV19, with D possibly being TRBD2 (6 bases). Germline assignment: CDR1 LNHDA and CDR2 SQIVND (reference sequence). The CDR3 loop spans 14 amino acids. V was cut by 1 base and J by 5 bases, with 9 bases left in between. The CDR3 sequence: CASSIARGHNEQFF. CDR3 nucleotide sequence: TGTGCCAGTAGTATAGCGCGGGGACACAATGAGCAGTTCTTC.

This clone was seen a few times. The V call is TRBV4-1, the J call TRBJ2-7, with 9 bases lining up with TRBD2. The CDR3 runs 16 residues. With 1 base clipped from V and 5 bases from J, the junction kept 9 bases outside the gene matches. Germline V gene sequence: CDR1 MGHRA, CDR2 YSYEKL. The CDR3 spells CASSQVAGTSYDEQYF. CDR3 coding DNA: TGCGCCAGCAGCCAAGTAGCCGGGACTAGCTACGACGAGCAGTACTTC.

This clone was observed a few times. Other DNA sequences in the sample encode the same CDR3. The V call is TRBV6-1, the J call TRBJ1-2, with D maybe TRBD1 (5 bases). The ends were cut back, 2 bases at V and 7 bases at J, with 14 bases in the middle. There are 14 residues in the CDR3. Germline assignment: CDR1 MNHNS and CDR2 SASEGT. This CDR3 reads CASSESQGVGGYTF. The CDR3, as DNA: TGTGCCAGCAGTGAAAGTCAAGGGGTGGGTGGCTACACCTTC.

The rearrangement links TRBV27 to TRBJ2-7; D perhaps matches TRBD2 (5 bases). V lost 6 bases and J lost 6, with 15 bases in between. Germline CDR1 and CDR2: MNHEY and SMNVEV (reference sequence). The CDR3 sequence is 13 residues long. The CDR3 DNA is TGTGCCAGCAGCATCAGTGACGGGGTCGAGCAGTACTTC. This sequence encodes CASSISDGVEQYF.

The chain carries TRBV21-1 and TRBJ2-1; the D call of TRBD1 is as the table states it, not checked on the DNA. TRBV21-1 is a pseudogene segment. This CDR3 has 18 amino acids. In nucleotides, the CDR3 is TGTGCCAGCCGCCCCCCGGACAGGGTACCCGACTCCTACAATGAGCAGTTCTTC. Translated, it gives CASRPPDRVPDSYNEQFF.

This clone was counted a few times. Here the CDR3 reads CASSSLGTSGRYTDTQYF. CDR3 nucleotide sequence: TGTGCCAGTAGTAGCCTCGGGACTAGCGGGAGATACACAGATACGCAGTATTTT. This chain links TRBV19 with TRBJ2-3; 14 positions match TRBD2. CDR1 LNHDA and CDR2 SQIVND come from the germline V gene (reference sequence). The V segment lost 4 bases and the J segment 2 bases; nucleotides outside the gene matches: 8. This CDR3 spans 18 amino acids.

The rearrangement uses TRBV5-1 and TRBJ1-4, with D tentatively TRBD1 (5 bases). The CDR3 contains 14 residues. Trimming cost V 4 bases and J 4 bases, with 11 bases left between them. Germline CDR1 and CDR2: SGHRS and YFSETQ. The CDR3, as DNA: TGCGCCAGCAGCCCGGGGACGGGTAATGAAAAACTGTTTTTT. Its translation is CASSPGTGNEKLFF.

This clone turned up a few times. The V gene is TRBV9, the J gene TRBJ2-7, with 8 positions matching TRBD1. Germline values: CDR1 SGDLS, CDR2 YYNGEE. There are 16 residues in the CDR3. Trimming cost V 4 bases and J 2 bases; bases outside gene matches: 11. In DNA form, the CDR3 reads TGTGCCAGCAGCCTTGACCTCATGACAGGGGCCTACGAGCAGTACTTC. It encodes CASSLDLMTGAYEQYF.

The chain is built from TRBV18 and TRBJ2-2, with 7 bases aligning to TRBD1. J gave up 2 bases and V 5 bases, and 5 bases lay outside the gene matches. Germline loops: CDR1 KGHSH, CDR2 LQKENI. CDR3 length: 15 residues. The CDR3 is CASSAYRGNTGELFF. DNA of the CDR3: TGTGCCAGCTCAGCGTACAGGGGAAACACCGGGGAGCTGTTTTTT.

In DNA, the CDR3 is TGCAGTGTCGGACAGGAGAATCAGCCCCAGCATTTT. It specifies CSVGQENQPQHF. The V call is TRBV29-1, the J call TRBJ1-5; 7 nucleotides match TRBD1. The germline V gene encodes CDR1 SQVTM and CDR2 ANQGSEA. CDR3 length equals 12 residues.

The chain carries TRBV11-1 and TRBJ2-7, with 8 bases identical to TRBD1. Germline trimming cut 5 bases from V and 2 bases from J; bases unmatched to any gene: 11. The germline V gene has CDR1 SGHAT and CDR2 FQDESV (reference sequence). The CDR3 spans 16 residues. CDR3 coding DNA: TGTGCCAGCAGCCTTGACCTCATGACAGGGGCCTACGAGCAGTACTTC. Amino acid sequence: CASSLDLMTGAYEQYF.

This sequence joins TRBV4-1 and TRBJ2-5, with 7 bases aligning to TRBD1. Germline V CDR1 and CDR2: MGHRA, YSYEKL. This CDR3 is 14 amino acids long. V shed 4 bases, J shed 4 bases, and the junction held 6 bases outside the gene matches. The CDR3 sequence: CASSPQGLRETQYF. In DNA form, the CDR3 reads TGCGCCAGCAGCCCACAGGGGTTGAGAGAGACCCAGTACTTC.

The chain uses TRBV5-1 and TRBJ2-1; 7 bases are shared with TRBD1. Per germline, CDR1 SGHRS and CDR2 YFSETQ. V lost 7 bases and J lost 4; bases outside the gene matches: 8. The CDR3 has 14 amino acids. CDR3 sequence (DNA): TGCGCCAGCTTTGGGGGACAGTCTTACAATGAGCAGTTCTTC. Translation: CASFGGQSYNEQFF.

The chain recombines TRBV5-1 with TRBJ2-7; perhaps TRBD2 as D (5 bases). Trimming took off 3 bases at V and 0 bases at J, with 10 bases between the two ends. Germline V CDR1 and CDR2: SGHRS, YFSETQ. This CDR3 contains 14 residues. CDR3: CASSSGDNSYEQYF. CDR3 in DNA: TGCGCCAGCAGCTCCGGGGATAACTCCTACGAGCAGTACTTC.

The chain uses TRBV19 and TRBJ2-5; TRBD2 matches 9 bases. This CDR3 spans 16 amino acids. Germline CDR1 and CDR2: LNHDA and SQIVND (reference sequence). V lost 2 bases and J lost 4; bases outside the gene matches: 8. The CDR3 region is CASSIIESGGRETQYF. CDR3 DNA: TGTGCCAGTAGTATAATCGAAAGCGGGGGGCGAGAGACCCAGTACTTC. The full variable domain, in which reference TRBV19 and TRBJ2-5 provide the parts outside the CDR3, is DGGITQSPKYLFRKEGQNVTLSCEQNLNHDAMYWYRQDPGQGLRLIYYSQIVNDFQKGDIAEGYSVSREKKESFPLTVTSAQKNPTAFYLCASSIIESGGRETQYFGPGTRLLVL.

The V call is TRBV19, the J call TRBJ2-1; D is uncertain. CDR1 and CDR2 from the germline V gene are LNHDA and SQIVND (reference sequence). V was cut by 3 bases and J by 4 bases, with 1 base left in between. The CDR3 spans 11 residues. Written as DNA, the CDR3 is TGTGCCAGTAGTATGTACAATGAGCAGTTCTTC. Protein sequence: CASSMYNEQFF. Full variable domain (outside the CDR3, taken from reference TRBV19 and TRBJ2-1): DGGITQSPKYLFRKEGQNVTLSCEQNLNHDAMYWYRQDPGQGLRLIYYSQIVNDFQKGDIAEGYSVSREKKESFPLTVTSAQKNPTAFYLCASSMYNEQFFGPGTRLTVL.